This T cell receptor beta chain is drawn from a study of blood T cells in healthy people across ages. Trimming removed 2 bases from V and 10 bases from J, with 17 bases in between. This CDR3 spans 14 amino acids. Germline assignment: CDR1 SGHVS and CDR2 FQNEAQ. Primers used in a second PCR of roughly 7 to 12 cycles were a sample-barcoded 5' primer and a J-beta primer mix. Via MiXCR, TCRdb re-called the 5' RACE reads, giving one row per CDR3 protein. In the table there are about 290,000 distinct CDR3 sequences, 27% of which are singletons. This receptor was taken from a woman in her seventies in good health. The sample taken for sequencing was blood. The rearrangement uses TRBV7-8 and TRBJ2-5, with TRBD2 as a possible D gene (5 bases). The CDR3 is CASSLTRIHEGQYF. The CDR3 bases are TGTGCCAGCAGCTTAACGAGAATCCATGAGGGCCAGTACTTC.